Listed here are 3 T cell receptor beta chains from one sample, sequenced in a study of blood T cell repertoires in COVID-19. The table came from immunoSEQ multiplex PCR; TCRdb's copy has only in-frame clones and leaves some out. The table shows hundreds of thousands of clones, with approximately 86% occurring only once. The specimen sequenced was peripheral blood. The source is a woman aged 70 to 79 with COVID-19, enrolled during active disease.

There are a few counts of this clone. The CDR3 protein is CASGLVLILGQPYEQYF. For the CDR3, the DNA is TGTGCTAGTGGTTTGGTACTTATTCTGGGACAGCCTTACGAGCAGTACTTC. This rearrangement joins TRBV12-5 to TRBJ2-7, with 7 positions matching TRBD1. This CDR3 has 17 amino acids. The trim removed 0 bases at V and 4 bases at J, leaving 12 bases unmatched. The germline V gene encodes CDR1 LGHNT and CDR2 FRNRAP.

The CDR3 loop is CASSALLAGGYNEQFF. The CDR3 nucleotides are TGTGCCAGCAGTGCCCTTCTGGCGGGGGGGTACAATGAGCAGTTCTTC. The chain joins TRBV2 to TRBJ2-1, with TRBD2 matching 9 bases. Germline trimming cut 4 bases from V and 4 bases from J; bases unmatched to any gene: 8. The CDR3 runs 16 residues. Germline CDR1 and CDR2: SNHLY and FYNNEI. The whole variable domain, remainder taken from reference TRBV2 and TRBJ2-1, is EPEVTQTPSHQVTQMGQEVILRCVPISNHLYFYWYRQILGQKVEFLVSFYNNEISEKSEIFDDQFSVERPDGSNFTLKIRSTKLEDSAMYFCASSALLAGGYNEQFFGPGTRLTVL.

The genes are TRBV6-5 and TRBJ2-6; 10 bases fit TRBD1. The CDR3 covers 16 residues. Germline V gene lookup returns CDR1 MNHEY and CDR2 SVGAGI. V was pared by 4 bases and J by 3 bases, with 3 bases of the junction left unmatched. Here the CDR3 reads CASSSGQGYGANVLTF. CDR3 coding DNA: TGTGCCAGCAGTTCGGGACAGGGGTATGGGGCCAACGTCCTGACTTTC.